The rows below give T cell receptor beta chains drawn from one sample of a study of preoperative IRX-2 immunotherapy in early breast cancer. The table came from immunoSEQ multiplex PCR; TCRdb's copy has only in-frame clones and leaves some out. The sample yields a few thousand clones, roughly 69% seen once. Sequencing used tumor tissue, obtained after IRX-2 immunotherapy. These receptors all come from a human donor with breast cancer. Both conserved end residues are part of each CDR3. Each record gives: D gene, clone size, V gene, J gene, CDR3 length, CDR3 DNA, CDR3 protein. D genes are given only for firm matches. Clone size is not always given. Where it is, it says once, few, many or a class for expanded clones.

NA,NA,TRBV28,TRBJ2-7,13,TGTGCCAGCAGTTACCCTCCTCAGGGGAAGCAGTACTTC,CASSYPPQGKQYF
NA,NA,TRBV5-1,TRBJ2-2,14,TGCGCCAGCAGCCCGTGGACACTCCCCGGGGAGCTGTTTTTT,CASSPWTLPGELFF
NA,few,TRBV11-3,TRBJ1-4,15,TGTGCCAGCAGCCCACGGGACGGGCGTAATGAAAAACTGTTTTTT,CASSPRDGRNEKLFF
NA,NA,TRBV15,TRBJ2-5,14,TGTGCCACCAGCAGGGGAAGGGGAGGAGAGACCCAGTACTTC,CATSRGRGGETQYF
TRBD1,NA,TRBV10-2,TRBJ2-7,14,TGCGCCAGCAGTGACCGACAGGGTACCTACGAGCAGTACTTC,CASSDRQGTYEQYF
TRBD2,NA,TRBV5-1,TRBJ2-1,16,TGCGCCAGCAGCTCCAGGAGAGCCCTAGCGGAGCCTGAGCAGTTCTTC,CASSSRRALAEPEQFF
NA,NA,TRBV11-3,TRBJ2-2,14,TGTGCCAGCAACAATAGAGGGAACACCGGGGAGCTGTTTTTT,CASNNRGNTGELFF
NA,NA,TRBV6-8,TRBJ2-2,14,TGTGCCAGCAGCTACACAGGGAACACCGGGGAGCTGTTTTTT,CASSYTGNTGELFF
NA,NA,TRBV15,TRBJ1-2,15,TGTGCCACCAGCAGAGGGGACGGAGCTAACTATGGCTACACCTTC,CATSRGDGANYGYTF
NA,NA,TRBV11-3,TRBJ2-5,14,TGTGCCAGCAGCTTAATAGGGGGCCAAGAGACCCAGTACTTC,CASSLIGGQETQYF
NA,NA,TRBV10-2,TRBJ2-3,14,TGCGCCAGCAGTGAGCCAGGGGCATCAGATACGCAGTATTTT,CASSEPGASDTQYF
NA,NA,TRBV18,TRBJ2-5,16,TGTGCCAGCTCACCACAGGGGCGCGGGAACCAAGAGACCCAGTACTTC,CASSPQGRGNQETQYF
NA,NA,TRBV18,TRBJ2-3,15,TGTGCCAGCTCACCAGCGGGGATCGGCACAGATACGCAGTATTTT,CASSPAGIGTDTQYF
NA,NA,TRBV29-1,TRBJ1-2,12,TGCAGCGTTGAAAGGTCCCAGGGGCGGTACACCTTC,CSVERSQGRYTF
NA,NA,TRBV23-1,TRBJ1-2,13,TGCGCCAGCAGTCCCGGACAGAACTATGGCTACACCTTC,CASSPGQNYGYTF
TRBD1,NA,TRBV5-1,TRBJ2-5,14,TGCGCCAGCAGCCCCCAGACAGGGGCGGAGACCCAGTACTTC,CASSPQTGAETQYF
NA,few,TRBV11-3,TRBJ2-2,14,TGTGCCAGCAGCCCGGACGGGGACACCGGGGAGCTGTTTTTT,CASSPDGDTGELFF
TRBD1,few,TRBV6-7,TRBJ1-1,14,TGTGCCAGCAGTTATCAGGACAGGTGGACTGAAGCTTTCTTT,CASSYQDRWTEAFF
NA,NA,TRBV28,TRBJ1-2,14,TGTGCCAGCAGTTTGATCGGTTTTAACTATGGCTACACCTTC,CASSLIGFNYGYTF
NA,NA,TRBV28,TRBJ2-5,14,TGTGCCAGCAGTTTAAAAGGGCCTCGGGAGACCCAGTACTTC,CASSLKGPRETQYF
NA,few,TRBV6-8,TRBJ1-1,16,TGTGCCAGCAGTTACGCTGACAGGAGTTGGAACACTGAAGCTTTCTTT,CASSYADRSWNTEAFF
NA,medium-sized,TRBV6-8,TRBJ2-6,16,TGTGCCAGCAGTTACTCGATGGACTCTGGGGCCAACGTCCTGACTTTC,CASSYSMDSGANVLTF
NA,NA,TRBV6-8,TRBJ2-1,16,TGTGCCAGCAGTACCGGGAACAGTCTCTTAGACAATGAGCAGTTCTTC,CASSTGNSLLDNEQFF
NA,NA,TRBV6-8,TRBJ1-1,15,TGTGCCAGCAGCCAGGCGGCGGGTGGGGTAACCAAAGCTTTCTTT,CASSQAAGGVTKAFF
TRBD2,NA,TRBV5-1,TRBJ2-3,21,TGCGCCAGCAGCCAGCAACAAAGACTAGCGGGTCGCGGGATGGGTCCAGATACGCAGTATTTT,CASSQQQRLAGRGMGPDTQYF
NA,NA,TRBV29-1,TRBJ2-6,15,TGCAGCGCTGCCATCCGGGAGTCTGGGGCCAACGTCCTGACTTTC,CSAAIRESGANVLTF
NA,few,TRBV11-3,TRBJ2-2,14,TGTGCCAGCAGCGTGGAGGGGAGCACCGGGGAGCTGTTTTTT,CASSVEGSTGELFF
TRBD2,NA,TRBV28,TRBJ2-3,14,TGTGCCAGCAGTTTCCTAGCGGGCACAGATACGCAGTATTTT,CASSFLAGTDTQYF
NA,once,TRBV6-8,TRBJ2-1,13,TGTGCCAGCAGTTTTGATTCCTACAATGAGCAGTTCTTC,CASSFDSYNEQFF
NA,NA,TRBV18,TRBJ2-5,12,TGTGCCAGCTCACCTCGGGGCGAGACCCAGTACTTC,CASSPRGETQYF
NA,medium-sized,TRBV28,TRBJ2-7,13,TGTGCCAGCACCCCGGCGGGCTACCACGAGCAGTACTTC,CASTPAGYHEQYF
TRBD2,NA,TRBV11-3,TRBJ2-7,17,TGTGCCAGCAGCCCGGGACTAGCGGGAGGTTTGACCTACGAGCAGTACTTC,CASSPGLAGGLTYEQYF
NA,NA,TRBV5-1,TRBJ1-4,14,TGCGCCAGCAGCTACGGGCCTGCCAATGGAAAACTGTTTTTT,CASSYGPANGKLFF
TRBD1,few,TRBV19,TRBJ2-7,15,TGTGCCAGTAGTCCCGACAGGGGGCACTCCTACGAGCAGTACTTC,CASSPDRGHSYEQYF
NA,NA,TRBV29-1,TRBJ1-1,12,TGCAGCGTTGGGGCCAAGACAACTGAAGCTTTCTTT,CSVGAKTTEAFF
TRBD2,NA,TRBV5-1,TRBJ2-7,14,TGCGCCAGCAGACCGGGACTAGCGGCCTACGAGCAGTACTTC,CASRPGLAAYEQYF